This record concerns one T cell receptor beta chain sequence. It has no known antigen specificity. A read error may produce the germline difference seen at one junction end. The CDR3 sequence holds 14 residues, the cysteine and phenylalanine included. The entry retains the CDR3 DNA only, 42 bases that are in frame from base 1. CDR1 DFQATT and CDR2 SNEGSKA were looked up in the germline V gene (reference sequence). Data came from an Illumina HiSeq 2000. TCR beta chain libraries were generated through multiplex PCR amplification. High-throughput sequencing was used to analyze the amplified TCR beta chain products. Using fastp at Q25 and MiXCR, TCRdb reprocessed the public reads and kept productive beta chains. Duplicate CDR3 protein sequences are folded into a single record with the most common DNA and genes. The sample table records under 80,000 distinct CDR3 sequences; over 40% of these occur just once. Of the sample, about 8.4% is held by the ten largest clones.

The data were taken from a study of breast tumors, draining lymph nodes, adjacent tissues listed by TCRdb under 2016. Concerning the study at large: TCR beta repertoires were compared across tumor, adjacent nontumor tissue and axillary lymph nodes obtained from breast cancer patients. The study was designed to assess the relationships and possible T-cell exchange between tumor, surrounding tissue and draining lymph node repertoires in human breast cancer. Results and caveats for the whole study, not just this receptor: The data were considered consistent with most tumor T cells being derived from the lymph node and subsequently expanding within tumor tissue. The conclusion that tumor T cells originate in lymph nodes was presented as consistent with a hypothesis rather than as directly demonstrated. T-cell repertoire diversity in tumors was found to be lower than in lymph nodes but higher than in nontumor tissue, and preferential V and J gene usage was observed. In luminal-like breast cancer, tumor and nontumor tissue repertoires resembled each other significantly more than in basal-like breast cancer.

The sample consisted of breast tumor tissue. The receptor was isolated from a female donor with breast cancer. Some clones in this sample may be carry-over from other donors' samples. The sequence joins TRBV20-1 to TRBJ2-5; TRBD2 fits 11 bases in the junction. The nucleotides are TGCAGTGCTGCCGAGCACCCTAGCGGGAGGACTCAGTCCTTC. It is translated as CSAAEHPSGRTQSF.